This T cell receptor (beta chain) emerged from a study of cytomegalovirus exposure and HLA in healthy donors. Donors likely had unrecorded immune exposures despite being nominally healthy when sampled. V was clipped by 7 bases and J by 2 bases, with 8 bases between them. The V gene's germline CDR1 is DFQATT and CDR2 SNEGSKA (reference sequence). The CDR3 is 11 amino acids. Study findings and constraints: Owing to their indistinguishability, certain V segments, notably TRBV6-2 and TRBV6-3, were excluded.

Details on this clone: What it binds is unknown.

PCR involved 60 Vbeta and 13 Jbeta primers. Clones were sequenced by immunoSEQ multiplex PCR, and TCRdb holds only the in-frame ones, with some missing. The sample lists tens of thousands of clones, approximately 75% occurring once. V gene TRBV20-1 combines with J gene TRBJ1-2; no reliable D call. The sequencing sample was made of PBMCs. The clonotype was recovered from a man aged 25 to 40 in good health and CMV-seropositive. CDR3 nucleotides: TGCAGTGTCGCCAGAAACTATGGCTACACCTTC. Translated: CSVARNYGYTF.